The 30 T cell receptor beta chains below all came from one sample that was sequenced in a study of T cell repertoires in cytomegalovirus infection. The antigens for these receptors are not known. TCRdb recomputed calls from the reads with MiXCR, one row per CDR3 protein. This sample has roughly 700,000 distinct CDR3 sequences, with roughly a third found just once. Sequencing used cultured PBMCs, obtained from culture after CMV antigen stimulation. Source of these receptors: a human donor in good health (CMV status not recorded). Some clones in this sample may be carry-over from other donors' samples.

The CDR3 nucleotides are TGTGCCAGCAGCTTACCGGGAGGGAGCTATGGCTACACCTTC. Its protein is CASSLPGGSYGYTF. This rearrangement joins TRBV11-2 to TRBJ1-2; D is ambiguous. CDR3 length equals 14 residues. Germline CDR1 reads SGHAT; CDR2 reads FQNNGV. V was pared by 2 bases and J by 4 bases, with 11 bases between.

The rearrangement uses TRBV7-6 and TRBJ2-1; 11 positions match TRBD2. Looked up from germline, CDR1 is SGHVS and CDR2 is FNYEAQ. The CDR3 runs to 14 residues. The V gene end was trimmed by 5 bases and the J gene end by 4 bases; junction bases not matched to a gene: 1. The CDR3 here is CASSTSGGYNEQFF. The CDR3 DNA sequence: TGTGCCAGCAGCACTAGCGGGGGTTACAATGAGCAGTTCTTC.

This clonotype was counted once. V usage is TRBV2 and J usage is TRBJ2-3, with D possibly being TRBD2 (5 bases). The CDR3 length is 15 residues. The ends were cut back, 6 bases at V and 0 bases at J, with 13 bases in the middle. CDR1 is SNHLY, CDR2 FYNNEI, per germline. CDR3 sequence (DNA): TGTGCCAGCAGCCTCACTAGGCCTAGCACAGATACGCAGTATTTT. Protein product: CASSLTRPSTDTQYF.

Comments on this clonotype: One base away lies a much larger clone, so this may be a sequencing read error. This chain links TRBV5-5 with TRBJ2-1; either TRBD1 or TRBD2 may fit D (6 bases each). V was pared by 2 bases and J by 3 bases, with 9 bases between. Germline CDR1 and CDR2: SGHKS and YYEKEE (reference sequence). CDR3 length: 14 residues. This chain's CDR3 is CASSLEGGYNEQFF. As DNA, the CDR3 is TGTGCCAGCAGCTTAGAGGGGGGCTACAATGAGCAGTTCTTC.

This clonotype was seen ten or more times. V and J are TRBV7-6 and TRBJ1-6; tentative D call: TRBD1 (5 bases). Germline V lookup: CDR1 SGHVS, CDR2 FNYEAQ. The CDR3 loop spans 17 amino acids. Trimming stripped 2 bases from V and 0 bases from J, with 11 bases between. The CDR3 reads CASSLRDRSSYNSPLHF. Here the CDR3 DNA reads TGTGCCAGCAGCTTACGGGACCGAAGCTCCTATAATTCACCCCTCCACTTT.

This sequence joins TRBV7-2 and TRBJ2-2, with 9 bases that match TRBD2. This CDR3 contains 14 residues. CDR1 and CDR2 (germline): SGHTA, FQGNSA. V lost 2 bases to trimming and J lost 8 bases; unmatched junction nucleotides: 3. The CDR3 sequence: CASSLKAGGGELFF. As DNA, the CDR3 is TGTGCCAGCAGCTTAAAAGCGGGAGGAGGGGAGCTGTTTTTT.

This clonotype was detected a few times. The V gene is TRBV5-1, the J gene TRBJ2-7, with 10 positions matching TRBD1. The CDR3 length is 16 residues. Germline trimming cut 4 bases from V and 2 bases from J; bases unmatched to any gene: 9. Germline V gene lookup returns CDR1 SGHRS and CDR2 YFSETQ. CDR3 sequence reads: CASSLLMGTGAYEQYF. The CDR3 DNA reads as TGCGCCAGCAGCCTCCTTATGGGGACAGGGGCCTACGAGCAGTACTTC. Together with reference TRBV5-1 and TRBJ2-7, the CDR3 gives the full variable domain: KAGVTQTPRYLIKTRGQQVTLSCSPISGHRSVSWYQQTPGQGLQFLFEYFSETQRNKGNFPGRFSGRQFSNSRSEMNVSTLELGDSALYLCASSLLMGTGAYEQYFGPGTRLTVT.

The chain combines TRBV6-8 with TRBJ2-7; 8 bases are a match to TRBD1. The germline V gene encodes CDR1 MNHGY and CDR2 SAAAGT. The CDR3 sequence is 15 residues long. Trimming at V came to 5 bases and at J to 3 bases, leaving 9 bases not matched to a gene. The CDR3 DNA follows: TGTGCCAGCAGTCGAGGGACAGGACCCCTCTACGAGCAGTACTTC. Amino acid sequence: CASSRGTGPLYEQYF.

CDR3 sequence: CAIMKGGAQHF. In DNA form, the CDR3 reads TGTGCCATAATGAAGGGGGGGGCCCAGCATTTT. The gene calls are TRBV7-8 and TRBJ1-5; a possible D gene is TRBD1 (6 bases). Trimming took 10 bases from V and 11 from J, leaving 15 bases between them. This CDR3 is 11 amino acids long. Germline V lookup: CDR1 SGHVS, CDR2 FQNEAQ.

This chain links TRBV12-3 or TRBV12-4 with TRBJ2-7; no clear D gene. This CDR3 has 15 amino acids. Trimming removed 1 base from V and 4 bases from J, with 14 bases in between. CDR3 sequence reads: CASSLGVPPGYEQYF. The CDR3 DNA is TGTGCCAGCAGTTTAGGAGTCCCCCCGGGTTACGAGCAGTACTTC.

This clonotype was counted at least ten times. The V call is TRBV7-6, the J call TRBJ2-7; 11 positions match TRBD2. The CDR3 runs to 15 residues. The V gene's germline CDR1 is SGHVS and CDR2 FNYEAQ. Unmatched junction bases numbered 1, after V lost 1 base and J lost 2 bases. The CDR3 nucleotides read TGTGCCAGCAGCTTAGAACTAGCGGGAGCCTACGAGCAGTACTTC. Protein product: CASSLELAGAYEQYF.

The V and J genes are TRBV6-1 and TRBJ2-5; TRBD2 matches at 9 bases. The germline CDR1 and CDR2 sequences are MNHNS and SASEGT. The CDR3 sequence is 15 residues long. The V segment lost 5 bases and the J segment 3 bases; nucleotides outside the gene matches: 7. The CDR3 coding sequence is TGTGCCAGCAGTTCTGTCGCGGGAGGGAAAGAGACCCAGTACTTC. It is translated as CASSSVAGGKETQYF.

This sequence joins TRBV6-1 and TRBJ1-1, with 7 bases lining up with TRBD1. The V and J ends lost 6 bases and 1 base, in that order; junction bases with no gene match: 5. There are 14 residues in the CDR3. Germline-derived CDR1 and CDR2 are MNHNS and SASEGT. The CDR3 sequence: CASSKQGPNTEAFF. CDR3 nucleotides: TGTGCCAGCAGCAAACAGGGGCCGAACACTGAAGCTTTCTTT.

The J gene is TRBJ2-3, the V gene TRBV7-2; 12 nucleotides align to TRBD2. Germline lookup yields CDR1 SGHTA and CDR2 FQGNSA. The CDR3 spans 15 residues. V dropped 6 bases and J dropped 6; count of bases not matched to a gene: 7. CDR3: CASRRTSGAEDTQYF. CDR3 in DNA: TGTGCCAGCAGACGGACTAGCGGGGCGGAGGATACGCAGTATTTT. The whole variable domain, remainder taken from reference TRBV7-2 and TRBJ2-3, is GAGVSQSPSNKVTEKGKDVELRCDPISGHTALYWYRQSLGQGLEFLIYFQGNSAPDKSGLPSDRFSAERTGGSVSTLTIQRTQQEDSAVYLCASRRTSGAEDTQYFGPGTRLTVL.

This clonotype was seen a handful of times. The J gene is TRBJ2-1, the V gene TRBV7-9; D not resolved. This CDR3 has 11 amino acids. The V and J ends lost 5 bases and 6 bases respectively, with 5 bases between them. Germline V lookup: CDR1 SEHNR, CDR2 FQNEAQ (reference sequence). Here the CDR3 DNA reads TGTGCCAGCAGCCACACCAATGAGCAGTTCTTC. Its translation: CASSHTNEQFF.

V usage is TRBV27 and J usage is TRBJ1-4; 7 nucleotides align to TRBD1. Germline-derived CDR1 and CDR2 are MNHEY and SMNVEV (reference sequence). V shed 2 bases and J 2 bases; nucleotides not matched to a gene: 8. The CDR3 consists of 17 residues. Here the CDR3 reads CASSLRQGSHTNEKLFF. The CDR3 DNA reads TGTGCCAGCAGTTTACGACAGGGATCCCACACTAATGAAAAACTGTTTTTT.

This clonotype was recorded a few times. The chain uses TRBV7-2 and TRBJ2-1, with 14 nucleotides matching TRBD2. The CDR3 consists of 17 residues. The germline V gene has CDR1 SGHTA and CDR2 FQGNSA. V shed 5 bases, J shed 10 bases, and the junction held 13 bases outside the gene matches. This chain's CDR3 is CASSRGPGLAGDGEQFF. Written as DNA, the CDR3 is TGTGCCAGCAGCCGCGGACCGGGACTAGCGGGAGACGGGGAGCAGTTCTTC.

The gene calls are TRBV5-4 and TRBJ2-1; 7 bases are a match to TRBD2. Per the germline V gene, CDR1 is SGHNT and CDR2 is YYREEE (reference sequence). CDR3 size: 17 residues. The V gene end was trimmed by 4 bases and the J gene end by 2 bases; junction bases not matched to a gene: 12. The DNA of the CDR3 is TGTGCCAGCAGCGGAAGCCGCGGGAGTACGGCCTACAATGAGCAGTTCTTC. Amino acids: CASSGSRGSTAYNEQFF.

The chain uses TRBV11-3 and TRBJ2-7; no reliable D call. Trimming removed 0 bases at V and 2 bases at J, with 8 bases between. Germline V gene lookup returns CDR1 SGHNT and CDR2 YENEEA. There are 14 residues in the CDR3. CDR3 sequence reads: CASSLDSYTYEQYF. The CDR3 DNA sequence: TGTGCCAGCAGCTTAGATTCGTACACCTACGAGCAGTACTTC.

The V and J genes are TRBV7-9 and TRBJ2-1, with 7 positions matching TRBD2. J gave up 1 base and V 1 base, and 4 bases lay outside the gene matches. The CDR3 spans 16 residues. Per the germline V gene, CDR1 is SEHNR and CDR2 is FQNEAQ (reference sequence). CDR3 amino acids: CASSLEGGRSYNEQFF. DNA of the CDR3: TGTGCCAGCAGCTTAGAGGGCGGGAGATCCTACAATGAGCAGTTCTTC. The full variable domain, completed using reference TRBV7-9 and TRBJ2-1, is DTGVSQNPRHKITKRGQNVTFRCDPISEHNRLYWYRQTLGQGPEFLTYFQNEAQLEKSRLLSDRFSAERPKGSFSTLEIQRTEQGDSAMYLCASSLEGGRSYNEQFFGPGTRLTVL.

The chain links TRBV10-3 to TRBJ1-2; D unresolved. There are 12 residues in the CDR3. With 2 bases removed from V and 4 bases from J, the gap between germline ends came to 5 bases. The germline gives CDR1 ENHRY, CDR2 SYGVKD. The CDR3 spells CAISESGYGYTF. DNA for the CDR3: TGTGCCATCAGTGAGAGTGGCTATGGCTACACCTTC.

In this sample, this clonotype turned up a few times. V is TRBV12-3 or TRBV12-4 and J is TRBJ2-5; D is uncertain. The CDR3 consists of 8 residues. This CDR3 reads CAWKTQYF. The CDR3 bases are TGTGCTTGGAAGACCCAGTACTTC.

The chain has TRBV2 and TRBJ1-1; no clear D. V lost 3 bases to trimming and J lost 1 base, with 12 bases between them. Germline values: CDR1 SNHLY, CDR2 FYNNEI. The CDR3 is made up of 15 amino acids. This chain's CDR3 is CASSEQVSANTEAFF. In nucleotides, the CDR3 is TGTGCCAGCAGTGAGCAGGTTTCGGCGAACACTGAAGCTTTCTTT.

This clonotype was detected a few times. The V gene is TRBV11-2, the J gene TRBJ2-2; D is undetermined. Per the germline V gene, CDR1 is SGHAT and CDR2 is FQNNGV. The CDR3 is made up of 14 amino acids. V gave up 5 bases and J gave up 7 bases, with 14 bases separating them. The CDR3 region has the DNA TGTGCCAGCAGCCGCGCCTTGTCTGGCGGGGAGCTGTTTTTT. Translated, it gives CASSRALSGGELFF.

This clonotype was counted between two and nine times. This rearrangement joins TRBV4-3 to TRBJ1-5, with D unclear. The CDR3 loop spans 13 amino acids. The germline V and J ends were trimmed by 2 bases and 6 bases, with 8 bases remaining between them. The germline gives CDR1 LGHNA, CDR2 YSLEER. This CDR3 reads CASSQSLSQPQHF. DNA of the CDR3: TGCGCCAGCAGCCAATCACTAAGTCAGCCCCAGCATTTT.

This clonotype was counted between two and nine times. V gene TRBV6-1 combines with J gene TRBJ1-2, with unresolved D. V shed 1 base and J shed 6 bases, with 9 bases lying between them. This CDR3 comprises 13 residues. Germline CDR1 reads MNHNS; CDR2 reads SASEGT. This CDR3 is CASSEGVIHGYTF. As DNA, the CDR3 is TGTGCCAGCAGTGAAGGGGTAATCCATGGCTACACCTTC.

This clonotype was detected many times. V gene TRBV7-2 combines with J gene TRBJ2-2; D is possibly TRBD2 (5 bases). The CDR3 loop spans 13 amino acids. V shed 3 bases and J shed 5 bases, with 7 bases lying between them. Germline CDR1 SGHTA, CDR2 FQGNSA. Written as DNA, the CDR3 is TGTGCCAGCAGCTTCCGGGAAACCGGGGAGCTGTTTTTT. Translation gives CASSFRETGELFF.

J is TRBJ1-1 and V is TRBV7-2; D is ambiguous. The CDR3 runs 13 residues. Germline CDR1 SGHTA, CDR2 FQGNSA. Trimming shortened V by 6 bases and J by 7 bases, and 15 bases separated the two germline ends. CDR3 in DNA: TGTGCCAGCAGTTCCCGCCCCGGCCTTGAAGCTTTCTTT. Translation gives CASSSRPGLEAFF.

This chain connects TRBV12-5 to TRBJ1-5; D gene uncertain. In germline, CDR1 is LGHNT, CDR2 FRNRAP. V was pared by 9 bases and J by 2 bases, with 17 bases between. The CDR3 runs to 15 residues. The CDR3 sequence is CARTSNHSGNQPQHF. As DNA, the CDR3 is TGTGCTAGGACCTCGAACCACTCCGGCAATCAGCCCCAGCATTTT.

This clonotype was observed many times. The J gene is TRBJ2-5, the V gene TRBV7-2; D is possibly TRBD1 (5 bases). Germline loops: CDR1 SGHTA, CDR2 FQGNSA. V was pared by 1 base and J by 4 bases, with 10 bases between. This CDR3 has 14 residues. The CDR3 loop is CASSLDRLRETQYF. CDR3 bases: TGTGCCAGCAGCTTAGACAGGCTGCGAGAGACCCAGTACTTC.